This T cell receptor beta chain stems from a study of T cell changes during pregnancy in multiple sclerosis. The repertoire was sequenced with immunoSEQ multiplex PCR; TCRdb's copy has only in-frame clones and lacks some. The repertoire has around 69,000 clones, about 90% of them found once; the top ten carry about 2.5%. Germline V gives CDR1 SEHNR, CDR2 FQNEAQ (reference sequence). The CDR3 is made up of 14 amino acids. J lost 2 bases, V lost 5 bases, and 6 bases had no gene match. This clone was seen a handful of times. The specimen comprised peripheral blood, sampled in the first trimester of pregnancy. The chain employs TRBV7-9 and TRBJ2-7; 7 nucleotides match TRBD2. The receptor comes from a female donor with multiple sclerosis, enrolled in a pregnancy study. The CDR3 DNA follows: TGTGCCAGCAGCCAGAGGGACTATACCTACGAGCAGTACTTC. It specifies CASSQRDYTYEQYF.